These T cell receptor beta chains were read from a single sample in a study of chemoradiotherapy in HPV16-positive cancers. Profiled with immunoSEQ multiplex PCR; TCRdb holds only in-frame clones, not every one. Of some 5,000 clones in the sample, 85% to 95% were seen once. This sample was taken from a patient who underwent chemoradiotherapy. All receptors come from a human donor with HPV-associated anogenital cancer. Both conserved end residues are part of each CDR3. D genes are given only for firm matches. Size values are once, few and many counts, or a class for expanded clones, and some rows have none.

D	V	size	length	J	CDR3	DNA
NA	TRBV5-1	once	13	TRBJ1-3	CASSGGIGNTIYF	TGCGCCAGCAGCGGGGGCATTGGAAACACCATATATTTT
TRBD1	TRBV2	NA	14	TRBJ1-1	CASRDRGYSEEAFF	TGTGCCAGCAGGGACAGGGGGTATAGTGAGGAGGCTTTCTTT
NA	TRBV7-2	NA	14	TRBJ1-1	CASSSSDMNTEAFF	TGTGCCAGCAGTTCGAGTGATATGAACACTGAAGCTTTCTTT
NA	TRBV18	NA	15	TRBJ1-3	CASSPSRNSGNTIYF	TGTGCCAGCTCACCTAGCCGCAACTCTGGAAACACCATATATTTT
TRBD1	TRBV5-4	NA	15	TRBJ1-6	CASSLNRGLGSPLHF	TGTGCCAGCAGCTTGAACAGGGGGCTTGGCTCACCCCTCCACTTT
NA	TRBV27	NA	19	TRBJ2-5	CASSGRGSTLGQPQETQYF	TGTGCCAGCAGTGGGAGGGGTTCAACTTTAGGACAGCCACAAGAGACCCAGTACTTC
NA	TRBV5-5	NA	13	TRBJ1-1	CASTQSGNTEAFF	TGTGCCAGCACGCAGAGCGGGAACACTGAAGCTTTCTTT
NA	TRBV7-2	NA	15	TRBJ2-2	CASRDRGGRTGELFF	TGTGCCAGCAGGGATAGGGGGGGGCGTACCGGGGAGCTGTTTTTT
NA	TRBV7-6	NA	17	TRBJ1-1	CASTPGGLMTVNTEAFF	TGTGCCAGCACTCCCGGCGGATTGATGACAGTGAACACTGAAGCTTTCTTT
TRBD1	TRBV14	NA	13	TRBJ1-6	CASRTGETSPLHF	TGTGCCAGCAGAACAGGGGAAACTTCACCCCTCCACTTT
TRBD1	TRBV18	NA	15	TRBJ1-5	CASSPDRGGNQPQHF	TGTGCCAGCTCACCCGACAGGGGAGGCAATCAGCCCCAGCATTTT
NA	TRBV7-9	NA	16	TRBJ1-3	CASSLAVRNSGNTIYF	TGTGCCAGCAGCTTAGCCGTGAGAAACTCTGGAAACACCATATATTTT
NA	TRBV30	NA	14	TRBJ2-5	CAWSVPGLGETQYF	TGTGCCTGGAGTGTCCCAGGGCTTGGCGAGACCCAGTACTTC
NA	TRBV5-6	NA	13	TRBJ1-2	CASSFSTNYGYTF	TGTGCCAGCAGCTTTAGTACTAACTATGGCTACACCTTC